This T cell receptor (beta chain) was found in a study of blood T cell repertoires in COVID-19. TCRdb keeps only in-frame clones here, not all; method: immunoSEQ multiplex PCR. The data hold some 70,000 clones, with around 87% observed a single time. This clone was counted only a few times. The germline V gene encodes CDR1 MGHRA and CDR2 YSYEKL. Trimming stripped 1 base from V and 3 bases from J, with 7 bases between. The CDR3 runs to 15 residues. What was sequenced was peripheral blood. This rearrangement joins TRBV4-1 to TRBJ2-6, with D unresolved. The sequence was obtained from a man over 45 with active COVID-19. CDR3 in DNA: TGCGCCAGCAGCCAAGCGCAGGTTGGGGCCAACGTCCTGACTTTC. Amino acids: CASSQAQVGANVLTF.